Below, 29 T cell receptor beta chains from the same sample are listed, as sequenced in a study of T-cell reconstitution after alpha-beta-depleted transplantation in children. The TCRbeta library incorporated unique molecular identifiers. TCRdb recomputed calls from the PCR reads with MiXCR, one row per CDR3 protein. The profile shows around 380,000 distinct CDR3 sequences, about 11% of them singletons. Specimen: PBMCs from the stem cell graft donor, collected from the stem cell graft. These receptor sequences come from a human donor who donated a stem cell graft to a child with acute myeloid leukemia.

This clonotype was seen more than once but under ten times. The rearrangement uses TRBV3-1 and TRBJ2-4; 7 positions agree with TRBD1. The V and J ends lost 1 base and 3 bases, in that order; junction bases with no gene match: 6. CDR1 and CDR2 from the germline V gene are LGHDT and YNNKEL (reference sequence). This CDR3 region has 16 residues. CDR3 coding DNA: TGTGCCAGCAGCCAAGGGACCCCAGGGGGCAAAAACATTCAGTACTTC. Translated, it gives CASSQGTPGGKNIQYF.

This clonotype was found a few times. The J gene is TRBJ2-1, the V gene TRBV5-1; 7 positions match TRBD1. Germline CDR1 SGHRS, CDR2 YFSETQ. V shed 4 bases, J shed 2 bases, and the junction held 6 bases outside the gene matches. The CDR3 sequence is 15 residues long. The CDR3 bases are TGCGCCAGCAGCCTCCGACAGGGACCCTACAATGAGCAGTTCTTC. Translation: CASSLRQGPYNEQFF.

Points on this clonotype: This sequence may be a read error, since a much larger clone differs from it by one base. This chain connects TRBV5-5 to TRBJ2-1; no definite D call. CDR1 is SGHKS and CDR2 is YYEKEE in the germline V gene (reference sequence). The V end was cut by 2 bases, the J end by 6 bases, with 6 bases between. The CDR3 has 12 residues. For the CDR3, the DNA is TGTGCCAGCAGCTTAGGCATCAATGAGCAGTTCTTC. This sequence encodes CASSLGINEQFF.

This clonotype was seen more than once but under ten times. This rearrangement joins TRBV4-1 to TRBJ2-1; 9 nucleotides agree with TRBD2. Per germline, CDR1 MGHRA and CDR2 YSYEKL. V trimming: 4 bases; J trimming: 8 bases; junction bases outside the gene matches: 9. This CDR3 is 15 amino acids long. The CDR3: CASSLPLAGLDEQFF. The DNA for the CDR3 is TGCGCCAGCAGCCTTCCCCTAGCGGGGTTAGATGAGCAGTTCTTC.

This chain connects TRBV7-9 to TRBJ1-5, with 7 bases fitting TRBD1. The CDR3 is made up of 13 amino acids. The germline gives CDR1 SEHNR, CDR2 FQNEAQ (reference sequence). Trimming cost V 3 bases and J 16 bases; bases outside gene matches: 12. The CDR3 loop reads CASSLGPGQRRHF. CDR3 DNA sequence: TGTGCCAGCAGCTTGGGACCGGGACAGCGCCGACATTTT. The full variable domain, in which reference TRBV7-9 and TRBJ1-5 provide the parts outside the CDR3, is DTGVSQNPRHKITKRGQNVTFRCDPISEHNRLYWYRQTLGQGPEFLTYFQNEAQLEKSRLLSDRFSAERPKGSFSTLEIQRTEQGDSAMYLCASSLGPGQRRHFGDGTRLSIL.

V gene TRBV15 combines with J gene TRBJ2-7; D unresolved. This CDR3 is 14 amino acids long. Germline V gives CDR1 LNHNV, CDR2 YYDKDF (reference sequence). V was shortened by 0 bases and J by 4 bases, with 10 bases between the two germline ends. The CDR3 nucleotides read TGTGCCACCAGCAGAGATCTCTCAGATTACGAGCAGTACGTC. Its protein product is CATSRDLSDYEQYV.

This clonotype was seen ten or more times. J is TRBJ2-3 and V is TRBV7-2; 7 bases agree with TRBD2. The CDR3 is 16 amino acids. J lost 7 bases, V lost 2 bases, and 12 bases had no gene match. The germline V gene encodes CDR1 SGHTA and CDR2 FQGNSA. This chain's CDR3 is CASSLKTSPIGNTQYF. DNA of the CDR3: TGTGCCAGCAGCTTAAAGACTAGCCCAATCGGGAATACGCAGTATTTT.

This chain connects TRBV20-1 to TRBJ2-7; 10 bases are shared with TRBD2. The CDR3 loop spans 14 amino acids. The germline gives CDR1 DFQATT, CDR2 SNEGSKA (reference sequence). V trimming: 6 bases; J trimming: 2 bases; junction bases outside the gene matches: 7. This CDR3 is CSARTSGNTYEQYF. CDR3 bases: TGCAGTGCCCGGACTAGCGGAAATACCTACGAGCAGTACTTC.

This clonotype came up a few times. V usage is TRBV2 and J usage is TRBJ2-7; 9 bases agree with TRBD1. With 10 bases clipped from V and 6 bases from J, the junction kept 10 bases outside the gene matches. CDR3 length equals 13 residues. Germline V gene lookup returns CDR1 SNHLY and CDR2 FYNNEI. This CDR3 reads CATSGTGRFEQYV. In DNA, the CDR3 is TGTGCCACCTCCGGGACAGGGCGGTTCGAGCAGTACGTC.

The chain is built from TRBV19 and TRBJ1-1; maybe TRBD1 (5 bases). Germline values: CDR1 LNHDA, CDR2 SQIVND (reference sequence). CDR3 length: 17 amino acids. V gave up 3 bases and J gave up 5 bases, with 22 bases separating them. The chain's CDR3 is CASSMSAREGSRTEAFF. CDR3 nucleotides: TGTGCCAGTAGTATGTCCGCCAGGGAGGGGTCGCGGACTGAAGCTTTCTTT.

This clonotype has at least ten counts. The genes are TRBV20-1 and TRBJ2-7, with a possible D match to TRBD2 (5 bases). This CDR3 contains 14 residues. Germline V gene sequence: CDR1 DFQATT, CDR2 SNEGSKA (reference sequence). V lost 6 bases and J 3 bases, leaving 18 bases between the germline ends. The CDR3 DNA follows: TGCAGTGCCAGTCCGGTCGCGGGTGGCTACGAGCAGTACGTC. Translation gives CSASPVAGGYEQYV.

This clonotype appeared a few times. V and J are TRBV20-1 and TRBJ2-1; TRBD2 matches 12 bases. Losses at the gene ends were 6 bases for V and 5 bases for J; bases not matched to a gene: 8. Germline V CDR1 and CDR2: DFQATT, SNEGSKA (reference sequence). The CDR3 extends over 15 amino acids. The CDR3 here is CSATNLAGGNNEQFF. The CDR3 region has the DNA TGCAGTGCGACCAACCTAGCGGGAGGGAACAATGAGCAGTTCTTC.

This clonotype has a count of ten or more. The V call is TRBV7-6, the J call TRBJ2-7; a weak D match, TRBD1 (5 bases). The CDR3 consists of 13 residues. Trimming pared 5 bases from V and 4 bases from J, leaving 12 bases between. Germline V CDR1 and CDR2: SGHVS, FNYEAQ. In DNA, the CDR3 is TGTGCCAGCAGCATCCTCGACAGTTACGAGCAGTACTTC. This sequence encodes CASSILDSYEQYF.

This clonotype was recorded many times. This chain uses TRBV29-1 with TRBJ1-2, with 9 bases matching TRBD1. The CDR3 totals 14 residues. The germline CDR1 and CDR2 sequences are SQVTM and ANQGSEA. V lost 7 bases and J lost 8; bases outside the gene matches: 14. CDR3: CSAVRDRDGGGYTF. Here the CDR3 DNA reads TGCAGCGCTGTAAGGGACAGGGACGGTGGGGGCTACACCTTC.

The chain joins TRBV5-5 to TRBJ1-2; unclear D gene. CDR1 is SGHKS and CDR2 is YYEKEE in the germline V gene (reference sequence). The CDR3 extends over 13 amino acids. V was clipped by 7 bases and J by 7 bases, with 17 bases between them. CDR3: CASLRDWGSGYTF. Written as DNA, the CDR3 is TGTGCCAGCTTAAGGGATTGGGGATCTGGCTACACCTTC.

This clonotype appeared a few times. V and J are TRBV27 and TRBJ2-7; D is ambiguous. CDR3 length: 13 residues. The germline V and J ends were trimmed by 3 bases and 1 base, with 7 bases remaining between them. From germline, CDR1 is MNHEY and CDR2 SMNVEV (reference sequence). The chain's CDR3 is CASSFPWSYEQYV. Written as DNA, the CDR3 is TGTGCCAGCAGTTTCCCGTGGTCCTACGAGCAGTACGTC.

The chain combines TRBV5-5 with TRBJ2-7; TRBD1 matches at 12 bases. From germline, CDR1 is SGHKS and CDR2 YYEKEE (reference sequence). The CDR3 is made up of 16 amino acids. V lost 4 bases to trimming and J lost 4 bases; unmatched junction nucleotides: 9. This chain's CDR3 is CASSRGGTGGLYEQYV. CDR3 nucleotide sequence: TGTGCCAGCAGCAGGGGTGGGACAGGGGGCTTGTACGAGCAGTACGTC.

A few counts support this clonotype. The chain carries TRBV7-9 and TRBJ1-1, with D possibly being TRBD1 (5 bases). Germline loops: CDR1 SEHNR, CDR2 FQNEAQ (reference sequence). This CDR3 is built from 14 residues. Between the trimmed V and J ends, which lost 5 bases and 5 bases, there was a span of 15 bases. CDR3 DNA sequence: TGTGCCAGCAGCCCTGGGGGGGTCGGGACTGAAGCTTTCTTT. It encodes CASSPGGVGTEAFF.

This chain joins TRBV10-3 and TRBJ1-2; D unresolved. V was shortened by 6 bases and J by 0 bases, with 8 bases between the two germline ends. Germline CDR1 ENHRY, CDR2 SYGVKD. This CDR3 has 13 residues. The CDR3 loop is CAIRRYANYGYTF. In DNA, the CDR3 is TGTGCCATCAGGCGGTACGCTAACTATGGCTACACCTTC.

A few counts support this clonotype. The CDR3 loop reads CASSQEFGDRVGGELFF. In DNA form, the CDR3 reads TGTGCCAGCAGCCAAGAGTTCGGGGACAGGGTTGGCGGGGAGCTGTTTTTT. This chain links TRBV3-1 with TRBJ2-2, with TRBD1 identical over 9 bases. Germline V gives CDR1 LGHDT, CDR2 YNNKEL (reference sequence). Unmatched junction bases numbered 9, after V lost 0 bases and J lost 7 bases. The CDR3 sequence is 17 residues long.

The rearrangement uses TRBV7-2 and TRBJ2-5; D gene uncertain. Per germline, CDR1 SGHTA and CDR2 FQGNSA. The germline V and J ends were trimmed by 0 bases and 5 bases, with 7 bases remaining between them. The CDR3 sequence is 13 residues long. The CDR3, as DNA: TGTGCCAGCAGCTTAGCCGCGCCGGAGACCCAGTACTTC. Its translation: CASSLAAPETQYF. The full variable domain, its missing parts supplied by reference TRBV7-2 and TRBJ2-5, is GAGVSQSPSNKVTEKGKDVELRCDPISGHTALYWYRQSLGQGLEFLIYFQGNSAPDKSGLPSDRFSAERTGGSVSTLTIQRTQQEDSAVYLCASSLAAPETQYFGPGTRLLVL.

This chain uses TRBV25-1 with TRBJ2-1; possibly TRBD1 for D (5 bases). Germline V gives CDR1 MGHDK, CDR2 SYGVNS. The CDR3 has 15 amino acids. Trimming pared 6 bases from V and 0 bases from J, leaving 12 bases between. This CDR3 reads CASSSQGRSYNEQFF. The CDR3 bases are TGTGCCAGCAGCTCCCAGGGCCGCTCCTACAATGAGCAGTTCTTC.

V and J are TRBV5-6 and TRBJ1-5, with 9 bases that match TRBD1. Losses at the gene ends were 4 bases for V and 7 bases for J; bases not matched to a gene: 6. This CDR3 is 14 amino acids long. The V gene's germline CDR1 is SGHDT and CDR2 YYEEEE. CDR3: CASSDGQGQQPQHF. DNA of the CDR3: TGTGCCAGCAGCGACGGACAGGGGCAGCAGCCCCAGCATTTT.

In the case of this clonotype: One junction end disagrees with the germline gene, perhaps due to a read error. This rearrangement joins TRBV25-1 to TRBJ1-1; D not resolved. The CDR3 is 15 amino acids. Germline CDR1 reads MGHDK; CDR2 reads SYGVNS. Here the CDR3 reads CASSEFGSLNTVAFF. In DNA, the CDR3 is TGTGCCAGCAGTGAATTCGGCAGTCTGAACACTGTAGCTTTCTTT.

The rearrangement joins TRBV6-1 to TRBJ1-4; 11 nucleotides align to TRBD1. There are 16 residues in the CDR3. From germline, CDR1 is MNHNS and CDR2 SASEGT. Unmatched junction bases numbered 6, after V lost 5 bases and J lost 4 bases. The CDR3 DNA reads TGTGCCAGCAGTATGGACAGGGGGCTCGATAATGAAAAACTGTTTTTT. It codes for CASSMDRGLDNEKLFF.

This clonotype was seen more than once but under ten times. The V call is TRBV6-1, the J call TRBJ2-7; possibly TRBD1 for D (6 bases). The CDR3 runs to 13 residues. The V gene lost 4 bases and the J gene lost 4 bases, with 11 bases spanning the gap. CDR1 MNHNS and CDR2 SASEGT come from the germline V gene. The chain's CDR3 is CASSGRGPYEQYF. The CDR3, as DNA: TGTGCCAGCAGTGGCAGGGGACCTTACGAGCAGTACTTC.

J is TRBJ1-6 and V is TRBV6-2 or TRBV6-3, with D possibly being TRBD1 (5 bases). Between the trimmed V and J ends, which lost 2 bases and 9 bases, there was a span of 8 bases. CDR1 and CDR2 (germline): MNHEY, SVGEGT. The length of the CDR3 is 13 residues. The CDR3 DNA sequence: TGTGCCAGCAGTTACGGAGGGACTTCACCCCTCCACTTT. Translating it yields CASSYGGTSPLHF.

V and J are TRBV20-1 and TRBJ2-1, with D perhaps TRBD2 (6 bases). The CDR3 covers 13 residues. The germline V gene has CDR1 DFQATT and CDR2 SNEGSKA (reference sequence). V lost 3 bases and J 8 bases, leaving 14 bases between the germline ends. In DNA, the CDR3 is TGCAGTGCTAGTCGGGGGTCAGCGGATGAGCAGTTCTTC. Translation gives CSASRGSADEQFF.

V usage is TRBV20-1 and J usage is TRBJ2-3; D is perhaps TRBD2 (6 bases). V dropped 3 bases and J dropped 1 base, with 11 bases sitting between them. The germline V gene has CDR1 DFQATT and CDR2 SNEGSKA (reference sequence). This CDR3 has 14 residues. The CDR3 coding sequence is TGCAGTGCTAGTTTACCGGGAGGCACAGATACGCAGTATTTT. The encoded protein is CSASLPGGTDTQYF.